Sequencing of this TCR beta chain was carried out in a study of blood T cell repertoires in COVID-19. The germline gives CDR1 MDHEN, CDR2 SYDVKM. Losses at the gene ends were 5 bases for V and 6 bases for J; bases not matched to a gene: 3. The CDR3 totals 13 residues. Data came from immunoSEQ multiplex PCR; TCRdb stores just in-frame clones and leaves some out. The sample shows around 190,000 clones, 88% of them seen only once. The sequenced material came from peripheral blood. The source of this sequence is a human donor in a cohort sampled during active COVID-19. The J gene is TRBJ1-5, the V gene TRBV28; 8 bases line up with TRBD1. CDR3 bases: TGTGCCAGCAGTATTCAGGGGGCTCAGCCCCAGCATTTT. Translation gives CASSIQGAQPQHF.